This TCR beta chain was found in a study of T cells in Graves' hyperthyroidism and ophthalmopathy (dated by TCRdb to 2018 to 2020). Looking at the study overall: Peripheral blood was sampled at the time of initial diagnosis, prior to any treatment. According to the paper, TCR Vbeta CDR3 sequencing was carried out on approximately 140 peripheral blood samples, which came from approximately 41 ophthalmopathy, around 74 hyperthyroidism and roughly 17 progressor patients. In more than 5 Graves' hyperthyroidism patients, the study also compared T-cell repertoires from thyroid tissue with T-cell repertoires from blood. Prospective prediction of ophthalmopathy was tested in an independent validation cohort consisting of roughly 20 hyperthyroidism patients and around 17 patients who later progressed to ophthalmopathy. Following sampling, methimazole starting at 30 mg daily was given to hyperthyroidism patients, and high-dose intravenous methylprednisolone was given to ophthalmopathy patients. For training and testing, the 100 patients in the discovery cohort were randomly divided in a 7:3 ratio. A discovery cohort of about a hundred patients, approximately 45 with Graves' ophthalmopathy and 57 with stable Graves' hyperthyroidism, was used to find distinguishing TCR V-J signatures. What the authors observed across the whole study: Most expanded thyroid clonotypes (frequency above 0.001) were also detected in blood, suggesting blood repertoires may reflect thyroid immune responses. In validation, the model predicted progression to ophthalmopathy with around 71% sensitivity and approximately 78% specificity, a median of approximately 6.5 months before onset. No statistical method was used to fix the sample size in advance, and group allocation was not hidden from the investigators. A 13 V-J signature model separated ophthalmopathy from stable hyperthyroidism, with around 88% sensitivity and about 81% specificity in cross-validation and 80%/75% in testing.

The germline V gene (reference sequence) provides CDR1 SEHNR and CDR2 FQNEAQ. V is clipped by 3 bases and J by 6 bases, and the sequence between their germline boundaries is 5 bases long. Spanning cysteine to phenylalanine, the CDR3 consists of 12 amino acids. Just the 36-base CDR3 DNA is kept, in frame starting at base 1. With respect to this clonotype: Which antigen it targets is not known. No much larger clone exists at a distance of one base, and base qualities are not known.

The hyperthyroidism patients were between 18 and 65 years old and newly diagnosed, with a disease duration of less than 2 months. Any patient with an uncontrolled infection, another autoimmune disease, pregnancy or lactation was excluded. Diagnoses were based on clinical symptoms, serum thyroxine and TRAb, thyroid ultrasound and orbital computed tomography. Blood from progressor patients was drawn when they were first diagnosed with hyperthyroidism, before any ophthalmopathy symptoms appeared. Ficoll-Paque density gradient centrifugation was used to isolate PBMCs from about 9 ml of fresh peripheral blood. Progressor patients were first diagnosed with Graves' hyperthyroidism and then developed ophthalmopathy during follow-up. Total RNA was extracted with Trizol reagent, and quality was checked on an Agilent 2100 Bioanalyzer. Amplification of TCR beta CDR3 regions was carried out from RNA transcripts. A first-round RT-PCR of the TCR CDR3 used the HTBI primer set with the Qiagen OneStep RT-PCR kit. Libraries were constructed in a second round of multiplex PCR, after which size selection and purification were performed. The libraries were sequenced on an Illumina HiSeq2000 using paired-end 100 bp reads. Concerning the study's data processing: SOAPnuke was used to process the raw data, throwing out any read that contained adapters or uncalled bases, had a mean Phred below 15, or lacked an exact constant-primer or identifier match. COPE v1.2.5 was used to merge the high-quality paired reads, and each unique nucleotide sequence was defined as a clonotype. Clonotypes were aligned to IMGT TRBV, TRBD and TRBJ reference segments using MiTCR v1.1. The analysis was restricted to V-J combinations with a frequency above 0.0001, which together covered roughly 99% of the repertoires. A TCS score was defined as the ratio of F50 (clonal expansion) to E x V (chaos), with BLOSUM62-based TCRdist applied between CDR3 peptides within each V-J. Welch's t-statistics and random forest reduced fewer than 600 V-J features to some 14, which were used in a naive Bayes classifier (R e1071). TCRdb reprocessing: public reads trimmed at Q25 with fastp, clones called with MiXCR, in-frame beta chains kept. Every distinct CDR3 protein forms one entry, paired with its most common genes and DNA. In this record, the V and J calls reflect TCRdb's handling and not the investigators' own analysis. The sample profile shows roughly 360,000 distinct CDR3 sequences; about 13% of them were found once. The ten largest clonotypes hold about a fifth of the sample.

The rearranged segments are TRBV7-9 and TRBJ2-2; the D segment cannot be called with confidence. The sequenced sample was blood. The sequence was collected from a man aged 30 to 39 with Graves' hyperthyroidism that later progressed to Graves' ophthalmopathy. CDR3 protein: CASSFSPGELFF. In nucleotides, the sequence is TGTGCCAGCAGCTTTTCACCCGGGGAGCTGTTTTTT.